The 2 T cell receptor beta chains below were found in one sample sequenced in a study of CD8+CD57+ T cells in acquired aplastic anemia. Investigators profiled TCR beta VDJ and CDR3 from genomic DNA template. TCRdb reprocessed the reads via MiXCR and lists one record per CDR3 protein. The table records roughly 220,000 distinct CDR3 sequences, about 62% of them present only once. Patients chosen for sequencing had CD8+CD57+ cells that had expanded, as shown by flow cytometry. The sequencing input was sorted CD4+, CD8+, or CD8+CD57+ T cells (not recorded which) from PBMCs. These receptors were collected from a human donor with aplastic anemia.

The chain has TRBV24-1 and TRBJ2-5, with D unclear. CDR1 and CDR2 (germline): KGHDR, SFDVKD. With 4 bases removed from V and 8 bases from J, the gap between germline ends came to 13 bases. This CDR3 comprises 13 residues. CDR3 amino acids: CATSDPGLGTQYF. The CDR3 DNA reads TGTGCCACCAGTGACCCTGGCCTTGGCACCCAGTACTTC.

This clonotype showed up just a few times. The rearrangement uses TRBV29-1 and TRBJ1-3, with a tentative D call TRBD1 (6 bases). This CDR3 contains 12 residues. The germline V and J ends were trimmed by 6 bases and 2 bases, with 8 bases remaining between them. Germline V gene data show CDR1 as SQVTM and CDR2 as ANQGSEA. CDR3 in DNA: TGCAGCGTACCAGGGGCTGGAAACACCATATATTTT. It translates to CSVPGAGNTIYF.